Following are 28 T cell receptor beta chains from one sample sequenced in a study of blood T cell repertoires in COVID-19. Measured with immunoSEQ multiplex PCR; TCRdb has only the in-frame clones, and not every one. The sample has around 170,000 clones, approximately 88% seen once. Sequencing used peripheral blood. Receptors originate from a man aged 18 to 29 with active or convalescent COVID-19.

This chain uses TRBV10-3 with TRBJ1-4, with D tentatively TRBD1 (6 bases). This CDR3 contains 14 residues. Per the germline V gene, CDR1 is ENHRY and CDR2 is SYGVKD. The V and J ends lost 10 bases and 2 bases respectively, with 14 bases between them. The CDR3: CATKGTPTNEKLFF. DNA of the CDR3: TGTGCCACGAAGGGGACACCTACTAATGAAAAACTGTTTTTT.

The chain couples TRBV19 to TRBJ2-1; TRBD2 is a possible D gene (6 bases). Per germline, CDR1 LNHDA and CDR2 SQIVND (reference sequence). The CDR3 covers 21 residues. V lost 6 bases to trimming and J lost 8 bases, with 38 bases between them. DNA for the CDR3: TGTGCCAGTAGCGGCCGAGTTAGCGGCATGTCAACCACAATTACTTTATATGAGCAGTTCTTC. The encoded protein is CASSGRVSGMSTTITLYEQFF.

The chain combines TRBV2 with TRBJ1-3, with 7 bases identical to TRBD1. Germline values: CDR1 SNHLY, CDR2 FYNNEI. J was trimmed by 1 base and V by 6 bases; bases with no gene match: 9. The CDR3 sequence is 16 residues long. The CDR3 protein is CASRALRGLSGNTIYF. The CDR3 DNA reads as TGTGCCAGCAGGGCCCTCAGGGGGTTATCTGGAAACACCATATATTTT.

This clone was detected once. The chain uses TRBV7-8 and TRBJ2-7, with 12 bases aligning to TRBD2. The CDR3 length is 14 residues. Germline V gene lookup returns CDR1 SGHVS and CDR2 FQNEAQ. V was pared by 5 bases and J by 7 bases, with 6 bases of the junction left unmatched. CDR3 residues: CASSPTSGRREQYF. In DNA form, the CDR3 reads TGTGCCAGCAGCCCGACTAGCGGGAGACGTGAGCAGTACTTC. Using reference TRBV7-8 and TRBJ2-7 for the parts outside the CDR3, the full variable domain is GAGVSQSPRYKVAKRGQDVALRCDPISGHVSLFWYQQALGQGPEFLTYFQNEAQLDKSGLPSDRFFAERPEGSVSTLKIQRTQQEDSAVYLCASSPTSGRREQYFGPGTRLTVT.

The rearrangement uses TRBV4-1 and TRBJ2-4; the match to TRBD2 covers 13 bases. Per germline, CDR1 MGHRA and CDR2 YSYEKL. This CDR3 region has 17 residues. V lost 0 bases, J lost 4 bases, and 3 bases stayed unmatched. This CDR3 reads CASSQEGTSGIKNIQYF. In DNA, the CDR3 is TGCGCCAGCAGCCAAGAGGGGACTAGCGGGATTAAAAACATTCAGTACTTC.

The V gene is TRBV5-6, the J gene TRBJ1-2; TRBD1 matches 8 bases. CDR1 and CDR2 from the germline V gene are SGHDT and YYEEEE. V shed 1 base and J 2 bases; nucleotides not matched to a gene: 4. The CDR3 covers 15 residues. The CDR3 is CASSLRRTGNYGYTF. The CDR3 bases are TGTGCCAGCAGCTTGCGGCGGACAGGGAACTATGGCTACACCTTC. Supplemented by reference TRBV5-6 and TRBJ1-2, the full variable domain reads DAGVTQSPTHLIKTRGQQVTLRCSPKSGHDTVSWYQQALGQGPQFIFQYYEEEERQRGNFPDRFSGHQFPNYSSELNVNALLLGDSALYLCASSLRRTGNYGYTFGSGTRLTVV.

V gene TRBV11-2 combines with J gene TRBJ1-3, with unresolved D. Trimming removed 1 base from V and 2 bases from J, with 9 bases in between. Germline V lookup: CDR1 SGHAT, CDR2 FQNNGV. CDR3 size: 15 residues. The CDR3 nucleotides are TGTGCCAGCAGCTTAGTCCCAGACACTGGAAACACCATATATTTT. This translates into CASSLVPDTGNTIYF.

This clone was observed a single time. V is TRBV4-3 and J is TRBJ1-1; D remains ambiguous. The CDR3 is 14 residues long. V lost 0 bases and J lost 4, with 9 bases in between. CDR1 and CDR2 from the germline V gene are LGHNA and YSLEER. The CDR3 region is CASSQEVASTEAFF. CDR3 DNA: TGCGCCAGCAGCCAAGAGGTCGCGAGCACTGAAGCTTTCTTT.

A word on this clone: At the DNA level, this CDR3 is encoded by other sequences in the same sample as well. The genes are TRBV5-4 and TRBJ2-3; tentative D call: TRBD2 (5 bases). V gave up 4 bases and J gave up 0 bases, with 6 bases separating them. CDR3 length: 13 residues. Germline CDR1 and CDR2: SGHNT and YYREEE (reference sequence). CDR3 nucleotides: TGTGCCAGCAGCCGGACTAGCACAGATACGCAGTATTTT. This codes for CASSRTSTDTQYF.

CDR3 nucleotide sequence: TGTGCCAGCAGTACGCCCTCGAGAGGGCCCTTCAATGAGCAGTTCTTC. It yields the protein CASSTPSRGPFNEQFF. The chain couples TRBV28 to TRBJ2-1, with D perhaps matching TRBD2 (5 bases). The V end was cut by 5 bases, the J end by 6 bases, with 20 bases between. This CDR3 spans 16 amino acids. Germline-derived CDR1 and CDR2 are MDHEN and SYDVKM.

This chain uses TRBV5-1 with TRBJ2-7, with 8 nucleotides matching TRBD1. Germline V gene lookup returns CDR1 SGHRS and CDR2 YFSETQ. This CDR3 has 16 residues. The V segment lost 0 bases and the J segment 5 bases; nucleotides outside the gene matches: 10. DNA for the CDR3: TGCGCCAGCAGCTTGGAAGAGGACAGGGCGACAAACGAGCAGTACTTC. Its translation is CASSLEEDRATNEQYF.

The rearrangement uses TRBV18 and TRBJ2-7; 7 nucleotides line up with TRBD1. V shed 3 bases and J 3 bases; nucleotides not matched to a gene: 8. This CDR3 region has 15 residues. Germline CDR1 KGHSH, CDR2 LQKENI. CDR3 loop: CASSPGTVQNYEQYF. CDR3 coding DNA: TGTGCCAGCTCACCGGGGACAGTCCAAAACTACGAGCAGTACTTC. The full variable domain, with the rest looked up from reference TRBV18 and TRBJ2-7, is NAGVMQNPRHLVRRRGQEARLRCSPMKGHSHVYWYRQLPEEGLKFMVYLQKENIIDESGMPKERFSAEFPKEGPSILRIQQVVRGDSAAYFCASSPGTVQNYEQYFGPGTRLTVT.

V gene TRBV5-4 combines with J gene TRBJ2-2, with 11 bases aligning to TRBD1. Germline assignment: CDR1 SGHNT and CDR2 YYREEE (reference sequence). The V segment lost 4 bases and the J segment 1 base; nucleotides outside the gene matches: 9. The CDR3 is made up of 18 amino acids. This CDR3 reads CASSLRTGGRMNTGELFF. CDR3 nucleotide sequence: TGTGCCAGCAGCCTCCGGACAGGGGGCCGAATGAACACCGGGGAGCTGTTTTTT.

This CDR3 reads CASSRVASGYNEQFF. CDR3 sequence (DNA): TGTGCCAGCAGCCGAGTGGCTAGCGGTTACAATGAGCAGTTCTTC. The genes are TRBV6-5 and TRBJ2-1; 7 nucleotides match TRBD2. Looked up from germline, CDR1 is MNHEY and CDR2 is SVGAGI. The CDR3 totals 15 residues. V lost 6 bases, J lost 4 bases, and 9 bases stayed unmatched.

This sequence joins TRBV5-1 and TRBJ2-3; no clear D gene. With 4 bases removed from V and 2 bases from J, the gap between germline ends came to 11 bases. The CDR3 consists of 14 residues. Germline V gene data show CDR1 as SGHRS and CDR2 as YFSETQ. The CDR3 loop is CASSLERYTDTQYF. CDR3 DNA: TGCGCCAGCAGCCTTGAGAGGTACACAGATACGCAGTATTTT.

This clone was found many times. The V call is TRBV18, the J call TRBJ2-3, with TRBD2 as a possible D gene (6 bases). The V and J ends lost 3 bases and 2 bases respectively, with 15 bases between them. The CDR3 extends over 16 amino acids. CDR1 is KGHSH, CDR2 LQKENI, per germline. CDR3 nucleotide sequence: TGTGCCAGCTCACCCCAGTACGGGGGTACCACAGATACGCAGTATTTT. Residues: CASSPQYGGTTDTQYF.

The rearrangement uses TRBV7-9 and TRBJ1-5, with 9 bases identical to TRBD1. The ends lost 5 bases at V and 2 bases at J; junction bases unmatched: 7. CDR1 is SEHNR, CDR2 FQNEAQ, per germline (reference sequence). CDR3 length: 16 residues. CDR3 residues: CASSRTGGRGNQPQHF. CDR3 nucleotide sequence: TGTGCCAGCAGCAGAACAGGGGGCAGGGGCAATCAGCCCCAGCATTTT.

The chain combines TRBV5-1 with TRBJ1-1, with a weak D call TRBD1 (6 bases). Per germline, CDR1 SGHRS and CDR2 YFSETQ. The CDR3 covers 13 residues. V gave up 0 bases and J gave up 4 bases, with 7 bases separating them. In DNA form, the CDR3 reads TGCGCCAGCAGCTTGGACAGGGCCACTGAAGCTTTCTTT. This translates into CASSLDRATEAFF.

The J gene is TRBJ1-5, the V gene TRBV24-1, with 8 bases that match TRBD1. J was trimmed by 2 bases and V by 3 bases; bases with no gene match: 2. The CDR3 consists of 15 residues. Germline V CDR1 and CDR2: KGHDR, SFDVKD. This CDR3 is CATSDDRGGNQPQHF. CDR3 bases: TGTGCCACCAGTGATGACAGGGGTGGCAATCAGCCCCAGCATTTT.

This chain uses TRBV7-9 with TRBJ2-7; TRBD2 aligns across 8 bases. V lost 7 bases to trimming and J lost 0 bases; unmatched junction nucleotides: 5. This CDR3 is built from 14 residues. Germline V gene sequence: CDR1 SEHNR, CDR2 FQNEAQ (reference sequence). This CDR3 is CASTVAGSSYEQYF. In DNA, the CDR3 is TGTGCCAGCACCGTAGCGGGAAGCTCCTACGAGCAGTACTTC.

The V call is TRBV6-1, the J call TRBJ1-6, with 10 bases matching TRBD1. Germline assignment: CDR1 MNHNS and CDR2 SASEGT. This CDR3 is built from 17 residues. The V segment lost 0 bases and the J segment 7 bases; nucleotides outside the gene matches: 6. The CDR3 protein is CASSEARRQGANSPLHF. The DNA of the CDR3 is TGTGCCAGCAGTGAAGCCCGCCGACAGGGGGCGAATTCACCCCTCCACTTT.

This clone was recorded once. The V gene is TRBV3-1 (or the pseudogene TRBV3-2), the J gene TRBJ1-6, with D perhaps matching TRBD1 (6 bases). This CDR3 has 16 amino acids. CDR1 is LGHDT and CDR2 is YNNKEL in the germline V gene (reference sequence). V lost 2 bases and J 10 bases, leaving 18 bases between the germline ends. This chain's CDR3 is CASSQSRGQGNSPLHF. The CDR3 DNA is TGTGCCAGCAGCCAAAGCAGAGGGCAGGGGAACTCACCCCTCCACTTT.

This chain joins TRBV28 and TRBJ2-7, with TRBD1 as a possible D gene (6 bases). Germline V lookup: CDR1 MDHEN, CDR2 SYDVKM. The CDR3 covers 15 residues. V shed 5 bases and J shed 0 bases, with 14 bases lying between them. CDR3: CASSPRGFLSYEQYF. The CDR3 bases are TGTGCCAGCAGTCCCAGGGGATTCCTCTCCTACGAGCAGTACTTC.

The chain has TRBV7-9 and TRBJ2-1, with 7 bases that match TRBD2. CDR1 SEHNR and CDR2 FQNEAQ come from the germline V gene (reference sequence). This CDR3 region has 16 residues. V shed 1 base and J 1 base; nucleotides not matched to a gene: 4. For the CDR3, the DNA is TGTGCCAGCAGCTTAGTAGCGGGTACGTCCTACAATGAGCAGTTCTTC. Protein product: CASSLVAGTSYNEQFF.

The chain has TRBV19 and TRBJ1-5; D not resolved. The length of the CDR3 is 13 residues. Germline assignment: CDR1 LNHDA and CDR2 SQIVND (reference sequence). V was shortened by 3 bases and J by 4 bases, with 7 bases between the two germline ends. The CDR3 sequence: CASSMRENQPQHF. In nucleotides, the CDR3 is TGTGCCAGTAGTATGAGGGAGAATCAGCCCCAGCATTTT.

J is TRBJ1-2 and V is TRBV27; 9 bases line up with TRBD1. The length of the CDR3 is 15 residues. Losses at the gene ends were 4 bases for V and 4 bases for J; bases not matched to a gene: 7. Germline CDR1 and CDR2: MNHEY and SMNVEV (reference sequence). CDR3 amino acids: CASSSKTGGIYGYTF. CDR3 nucleotides: TGTGCCAGCAGTTCAAAGACAGGGGGGATCTATGGCTACACCTTC.

J is TRBJ2-5 and V is TRBV5-1; TRBD1 might be the D (6 bases). V was clipped by 0 bases and J by 1 base, with 16 bases between them. This CDR3 is 17 amino acids long. Germline loops: CDR1 SGHRS, CDR2 YFSETQ. This CDR3 is CASSLGGGAALQETQYF. CDR3 coding DNA: TGCGCCAGCAGCTTGGGTGGGGGCGCGGCCCTCCAAGAGACCCAGTACTTC.

V usage is TRBV6-2 or TRBV6-3 and J usage is TRBJ2-1; a possible D gene is TRBD2 (5 bases). The CDR3 extends over 11 amino acids. V was shortened by 6 bases and J by 13 bases, with 13 bases between the two germline ends. Germline CDR1 and CDR2: MNHEY and SVGEGT. The CDR3 sequence: CASSPVGVQFF. The CDR3, as DNA: TGTGCCAGCAGCCCCGTCGGGGTACAGTTCTTC.